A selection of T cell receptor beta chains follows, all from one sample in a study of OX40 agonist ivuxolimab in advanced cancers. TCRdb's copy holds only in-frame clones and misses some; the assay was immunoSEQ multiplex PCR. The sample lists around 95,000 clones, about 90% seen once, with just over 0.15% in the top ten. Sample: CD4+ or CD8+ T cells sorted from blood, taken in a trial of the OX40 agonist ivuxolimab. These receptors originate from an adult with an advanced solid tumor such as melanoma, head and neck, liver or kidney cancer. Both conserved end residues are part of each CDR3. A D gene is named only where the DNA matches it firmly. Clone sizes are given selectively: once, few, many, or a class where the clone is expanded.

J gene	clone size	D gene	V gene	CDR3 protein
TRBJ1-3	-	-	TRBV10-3	CATSPPSSSGNTIYF
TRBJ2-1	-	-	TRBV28	CASRLGNSYNEQFF
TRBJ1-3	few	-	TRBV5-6	CASSLSGNTIYF
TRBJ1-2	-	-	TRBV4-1	CASSQATGENYGYTF
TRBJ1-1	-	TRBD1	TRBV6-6	CASSIFQGAMPEAFF
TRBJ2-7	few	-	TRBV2	CGGAAGGGYEQYF
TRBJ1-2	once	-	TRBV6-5	CASRLQGRYGYTF
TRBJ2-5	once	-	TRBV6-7	CASTHPSFQTSGTQYF
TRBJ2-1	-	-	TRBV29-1	CSVDSVATYNEQFF
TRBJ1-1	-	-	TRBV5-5	CASSTGQNTEAFF
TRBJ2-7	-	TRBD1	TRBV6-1	CASRGQGRYEQYF
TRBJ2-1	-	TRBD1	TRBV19	CASSPDRGSYNEQFF
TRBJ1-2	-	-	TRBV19	CASRPGYLYGYTF
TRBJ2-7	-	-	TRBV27	CASSFNGARYEQYF
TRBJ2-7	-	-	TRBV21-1	CASSKAKGRLDEQYF
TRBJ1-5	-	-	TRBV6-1	CASNRDLNQPQHF